The subject of this entry is one T cell receptor (beta chain). No antigen is known for it. All the donors were Caucasian adults who lived in Nashville, Tennessee. CD4+ cells yielded CD45RA+ naive and CD45RA-negative memory subsets. These data originate in a study of shared clonotypes between healthy human individuals. At the level of the study: Plates per donor: three CD4 naive, three CD4 memory, two CD8 naive, one CD8 memory.

The J segment lost 5 bases and the V segment lost 3 bases, leaving 9 bases of the junction unmatched. Germline V lookup: CDR1 SEHNR, CDR2 FQNEAQ (reference sequence). CDR3 length: 16 amino acids. Libraries were prepared by immunoSEQ multiplex PCR; TCRdb keeps only in-frame clonotypes and omits some of them. The sample has over a million clones; approximately 98% are singletons. Study observations and caveats: Clonotype sharing among donors likely depends on sequencing depth.

The chain employs TRBV7-9 and TRBJ2-5, with TRBD1 matching over 10 bases. This clonotype was obtained from a man younger than 40 in good health. Sequences were obtained from naive CD4+ T cells sorted from blood. Subset defined: CD45RA+ positively selected. In DNA form, the CDR3 reads TGTGCCAGCAGCTTCAGGACAGGGGGTTCTCTGGAGACCCAGTACTTC. Translating gives CASSFRTGGSLETQYF.